Following are 13 T cell receptor beta chains from one sample sequenced in a study of OX40 agonist ivuxolimab in advanced cancers. Here immunoSEQ multiplex PCR was the method, and the copy in TCRdb shows in-frame clones only, minus some. The table shows around 40,000 clones, with 75% to 85% occurring only once. This specimen was CD4+ or CD8+ T cells sorted from blood, taken in a trial of the OX40 agonist ivuxolimab. These receptors were taken from an adult with an advanced solid tumor such as melanoma, head and neck, liver or kidney cancer.

The rearrangement links TRBV5-6 to TRBJ2-1; a possible D gene is TRBD1 (5 bases). The CDR3 covers 14 residues. The germline V gene encodes CDR1 SGHDT and CDR2 YYEEEE. V lost 4 bases, J lost 4 bases, and 12 bases lay in between. CDR3 protein: CASSPFQGYNEQFF. The CDR3 DNA sequence: TGTGCCAGCAGCCCCTTCCAGGGTTACAATGAGCAGTTCTTC.

This clone was counted at least ten times. This chain joins TRBV11-2 and TRBJ2-3; D remains unclear. Germline V lookup: CDR1 SGHAT, CDR2 FQNNGV. The germline V and J ends were trimmed by 3 bases and 0 bases, with 7 bases remaining between them. The length of the CDR3 is 14 residues. As DNA, the CDR3 is TGTGCCAGCAGCTTCACAGAGAGCACAGATACGCAGTATTTT. Its protein is CASSFTESTDTQYF.

Only a few counts were recorded for this clone. The chain combines TRBV4-2 with TRBJ2-1; D may be TRBD1 or TRBD2 (5 bases each). Looked up from germline, CDR1 is LGHNA and CDR2 is YNFKEQ. V dropped 0 bases and J dropped 2 bases, with 11 bases sitting between them. The CDR3 spans 16 residues. This chain's CDR3 is CASSQDPRGTYNEQFF. CDR3 coding DNA: TGTGCCAGCAGCCAAGATCCGAGGGGTACCTACAATGAGCAGTTCTTC.

This clone was counted only a few times. The chain has TRBV6-5 and TRBJ2-7, with D maybe TRBD1 (6 bases). V shed 2 bases and J shed 0 bases, with 11 bases lying between them. Looked up from germline, CDR1 is MNHEY and CDR2 is SVGAGI. CDR3 size: 15 residues. CDR3 bases: TGTGCCAGCAGTTACCGGCAGGGGAGCTCCTACGAGCAGTACTTC. Amino acids: CASSYRQGSSYEQYF.

The chain links TRBV12-5 to TRBJ1-1; D uncertain. V shed 1 base and J shed 4 bases, with 13 bases lying between them. There are 15 residues in the CDR3. Germline CDR1 LGHNT, CDR2 FRNRAP. The CDR3 loop is CASGLALGGATEAFF. The CDR3 DNA is TGTGCTAGTGGTTTGGCCCTAGGTGGAGCCACTGAAGCTTTCTTT.

V is TRBV7-6 and J is TRBJ1-2; D possibly corresponds to TRBD1 (5 bases). Germline-derived CDR1 and CDR2 are SGHVS and FNYEAQ. Between the trimmed V and J ends, which lost 0 bases and 3 bases, there was a span of 11 bases. The CDR3 has 15 residues. The DNA of the CDR3 is TGTGCCAGCAGCTTAGCGGGACCGCTCGACTATGGCTACACCTTC. Its translation is CASSLAGPLDYGYTF. Combining the CDR3 with reference TRBV7-6 and TRBJ1-2 gives the whole variable domain GAGVSQSPRYKVTKRGQDVALRCDPISGHVSLYWYRQALGQGPEFLTYFNYEAQQDKSGLPNDRFSAERPEGSISTLTIQRTEQRDSAMYRCASSLAGPLDYGYTFGSGTRLTVV.

The chain recombines TRBV6-1 with TRBJ1-1, with D hard to call. Germline V CDR1 and CDR2: MNHNS, SASEGT. The CDR3 length is 14 residues. V was shortened by 2 bases and J by 3 bases, with 10 bases between the two germline ends. The CDR3 here is CASSEWKVYTEAFF. CDR3 in DNA: TGTGCCAGCAGTGAATGGAAGGTATACACTGAAGCTTTCTTT.

The chain carries TRBV5-6 and TRBJ1-2, with 7 nucleotides matching TRBD1. V dropped 2 bases and J dropped 5; count of bases not matched to a gene: 6. Germline assignment: CDR1 SGHDT and CDR2 YYEEEE. The CDR3 loop spans 14 amino acids. CDR3 sequence reads: CASSFGTAPYGYTF. The CDR3 DNA reads as TGTGCCAGCAGCTTCGGGACAGCTCCTTATGGCTACACCTTC.

V and J are TRBV29-1 and TRBJ1-2; D call uncertain. The CDR3 contains 14 residues. With 1 base removed from V and 5 bases from J, the gap between germline ends came to 14 bases. Germline CDR1 SQVTM, CDR2 ANQGSEA. CDR3 in DNA: TGCAGCGTTGAAGTTCAGGACTACGAGTATGGCTACACCTTC. Protein sequence: CSVEVQDYEYGYTF.

The rearrangement links TRBV27 to TRBJ1-5; TRBD1 agrees at 9 bases. The CDR3 has 15 residues. Germline V CDR1 and CDR2: MNHEY, SMNVEV (reference sequence). V shed 5 bases and J 4 bases; nucleotides not matched to a gene: 6. CDR3 in amino acids: CASSPGQGQNQPQHF. For the CDR3, the DNA is TGTGCCAGCAGTCCAGGACAGGGGCAGAATCAGCCCCAGCATTTT.

Points on this clone: Other DNA sequences in this specimen translate into the identical CDR3. J is TRBJ2-3 and V is TRBV28; D not resolved. CDR1 is MDHEN, CDR2 SYDVKM, per germline. V lost 3 bases to trimming and J lost 0 bases, with 7 bases between them. This CDR3 contains 14 residues. In DNA form, the CDR3 reads TGTGCCAGCAGTTTTGGCGGTAGCACAGATACGCAGTATTTT. It encodes CASSFGGSTDTQYF.

This sequence joins TRBV28 and TRBJ2-2, with D possibly being TRBD2 (5 bases). This CDR3 comprises 15 residues. V gave up 2 bases and J gave up 1 base, with 8 bases separating them. Looked up from germline, CDR1 is MDHEN and CDR2 is SYDVKM. In DNA form, the CDR3 reads TGTGCCAGCAGTTTAGTGGCGGGGAACACCGGGGAGCTGTTTTTT. The encoded protein is CASSLVAGNTGELFF. The variable domain in full, with the rest retrieved from reference TRBV28 and TRBJ2-2, is DVKVTQSSRYLVKRTGEKVFLECVQDMDHENMFWYRQDPGLGLRLIYFSYDVKMKEKGDIPEGYSVSREKKERFSLILESASTNQTSMYLCASSLVAGNTGELFFGEGSRLTVL.

The CDR3 DNA reads as TGCGCCAGCAGTGGATCTGCGGACCTCGATACGCAGTATTTT. Translation gives CASSGSADLDTQYF. This chain uses TRBV10-2 with TRBJ2-3; D is uncertain. Germline CDR1 and CDR2: WSHSY and SAAADI. V lost 4 bases and J lost 6, with 14 bases in between. This CDR3 is 14 amino acids long.